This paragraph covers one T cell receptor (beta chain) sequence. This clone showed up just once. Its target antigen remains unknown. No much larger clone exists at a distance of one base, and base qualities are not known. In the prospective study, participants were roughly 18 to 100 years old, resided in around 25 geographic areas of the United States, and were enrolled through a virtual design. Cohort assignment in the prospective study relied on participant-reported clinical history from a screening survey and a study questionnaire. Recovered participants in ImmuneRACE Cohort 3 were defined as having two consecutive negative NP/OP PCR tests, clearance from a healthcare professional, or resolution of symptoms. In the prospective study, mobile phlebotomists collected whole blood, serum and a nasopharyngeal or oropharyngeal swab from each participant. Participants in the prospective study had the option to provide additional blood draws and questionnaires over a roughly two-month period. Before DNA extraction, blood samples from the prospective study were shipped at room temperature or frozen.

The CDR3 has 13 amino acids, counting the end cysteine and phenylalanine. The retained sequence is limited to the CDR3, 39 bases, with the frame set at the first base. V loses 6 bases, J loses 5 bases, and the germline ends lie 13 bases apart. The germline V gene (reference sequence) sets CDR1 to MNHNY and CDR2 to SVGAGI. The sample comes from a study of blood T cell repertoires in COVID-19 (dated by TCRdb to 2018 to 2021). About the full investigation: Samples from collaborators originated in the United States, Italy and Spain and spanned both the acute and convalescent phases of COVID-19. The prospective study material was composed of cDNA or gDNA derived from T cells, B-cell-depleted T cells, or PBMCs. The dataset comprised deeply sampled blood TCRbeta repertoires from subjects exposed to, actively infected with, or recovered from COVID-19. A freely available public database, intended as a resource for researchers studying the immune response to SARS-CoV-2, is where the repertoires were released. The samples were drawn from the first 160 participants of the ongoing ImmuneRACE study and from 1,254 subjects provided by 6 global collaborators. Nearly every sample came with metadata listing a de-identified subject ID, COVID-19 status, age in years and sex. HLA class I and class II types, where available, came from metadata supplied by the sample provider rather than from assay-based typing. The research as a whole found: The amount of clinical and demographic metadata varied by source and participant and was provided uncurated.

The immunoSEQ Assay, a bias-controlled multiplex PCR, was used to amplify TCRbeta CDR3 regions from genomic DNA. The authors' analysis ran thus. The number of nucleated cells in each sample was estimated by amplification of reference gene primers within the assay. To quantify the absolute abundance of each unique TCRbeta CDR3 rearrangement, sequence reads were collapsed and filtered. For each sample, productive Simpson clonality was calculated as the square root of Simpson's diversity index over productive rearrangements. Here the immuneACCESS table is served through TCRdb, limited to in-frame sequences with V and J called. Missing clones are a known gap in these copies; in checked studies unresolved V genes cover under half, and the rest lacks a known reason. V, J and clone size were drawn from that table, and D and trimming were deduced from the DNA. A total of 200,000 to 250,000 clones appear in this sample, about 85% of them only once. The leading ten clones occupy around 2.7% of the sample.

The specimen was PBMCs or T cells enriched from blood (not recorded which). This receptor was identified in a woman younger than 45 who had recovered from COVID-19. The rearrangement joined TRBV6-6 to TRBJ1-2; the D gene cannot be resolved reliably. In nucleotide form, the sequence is TGTGCCAGCAGCTCGGGGTTTATGTATGGCTACACCTTC. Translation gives CASSSGFMYGYTF.